A selection of T cell receptor beta chains follows, all from one sample in a study of cytomegalovirus exposure and HLA in healthy donors. Assay: immunoSEQ multiplex PCR; the TCRdb copy retains only in-frame clones and omits some. The sample carries roughly 100,000 clones, approximately 73% recorded once. Sample: PBMCs. These receptors were collected from a man aged 35 to 55 in good health and CMV-seronegative. The CDR3 runs from the conserved cysteine through the conserved F or W. A D gene is named only where the DNA matches it firmly. The size entry is marked missing in some rows and otherwise reads once, few, many or a size class.

clone size	J gene	D gene	V gene	CDR3 DNA	CDR3 protein
NA	TRBJ1-2	TRBD1	TRBV6-6	TGTGCCAGCAGTTACTCTGGACAGGGGGCGATTGGCTACACCTTC	CASSYSGQGAIGYTF
NA	TRBJ1-5	NA	TRBV6-1	TGTGCCAGCAGTGTTGGCGGAACCCGGGGTCAGCCCCAGCATTTT	CASSVGGTRGQPQHF
NA	TRBJ2-5	NA	TRBV29-1	TGCAGCGTTGCTGGACAGCAAGAGACCCAGTACTTC	CSVAGQQETQYF
NA	TRBJ2-5	TRBD1	TRBV9	TGTGCCAGCAGCGTTAACAGGGGTAGGGAAGAGACCCAGTACTTC	CASSVNRGREETQYF
NA	TRBJ2-7	TRBD1	TRBV19	TGTGCCAGTAGTACAGGGACAGGTCAATCCTACGAGCAGTACTTC	CASSTGTGQSYEQYF
few	TRBJ2-3	NA	TRBV2	TGTGCCAGCTACCGGGACAACACAGATACGCAGTATTTT	CASYRDNTDTQYF
NA	TRBJ1-4	NA	TRBV6-5	TGTGCCAGCAGTTACGGCGGTGCTGAAAAACTGTTTTTT	CASSYGGAEKLFF
NA	TRBJ2-1	TRBD1	TRBV15	TGTGCCACAGAACGGGACAGGGGAGGCAATGAGCAGTTCTTC	CATERDRGGNEQFF
few	TRBJ1-1	NA	TRBV6-5	TGTGCCAGCTCGAATGGGGGGGACACTGAAGCTTTCTTT	CASSNGGDTEAFF
NA	TRBJ2-7	NA	TRBV27	TGTGCCAGCAGTTTAGAAGCGAGACGGCACGAGCAGTACTTC	CASSLEARRHEQYF
few	TRBJ2-7	TRBD2	TRBV7-2	TGTGCCAGCAGACGTGAATGGAGCGGGGCCTACGAGCAGTACTTC	CASRREWSGAYEQYF
NA	TRBJ2-7	NA	TRBV4-2	TGTGCCAGCAGCCAAGTAGGGGGGGGGATAACCTACGAGCAGTACTTC	CASSQVGGGITYEQYF
NA	TRBJ2-7	NA	TRBV6-5	TGTGCCAGCAGTTCCGGGGGAGAGCAGTACTTC	CASSSGGEQYF
NA	TRBJ1-2	NA	TRBV5-6	TGTGCCAGCTGGGCTGGGGGGGCAGCGGGCTACACCTTC	CASWAGGAAGYTF
NA	TRBJ1-5	TRBD1	TRBV4-3	TGCGCCAGCAGCCAAACCGACAGGGATCAGCCCCAGCATTTT	CASSQTDRDQPQHF
NA	TRBJ2-7	NA	TRBV15	TGTGCCACCAGCAGGCAGGGACTCGGCTACGAGCAGTACTTC	CATSRQGLGYEQYF
NA	TRBJ1-5	NA	TRBV7-2	TGTGCCAGCAGTGTTACGAGTTATCGGCCCCAGCATTTT	CASSVTSYRPQHF
NA	TRBJ1-1	TRBD1	TRBV9	TGTGCCAGCAGCGCGACAGGGAGCACTGAAGCTTTCTTT	CASSATGSTEAFF
NA	TRBJ2-7	TRBD1	TRBV5-1	TGCGCCAGCAGCTTTACAGGGGGGACCTACGAGCAGTACTTC	CASSFTGGTYEQYF
NA	TRBJ2-3	NA	TRBV7-9	TGTGCCAGCAGCTTTCACGGGGGCACAGATACGCAGTATTTT	CASSFHGGTDTQYF
NA	TRBJ2-7	NA	TRBV5-6	TGTGCCAGCAGCTCCTCAGGTTCCTACGAGCAGTACTTC	CASSSSGSYEQYF
NA	TRBJ2-3	NA	TRBV30	TGTGCCTGGAGTGTTACCGACTTTGCCGCGGACAGTGACACAGATACGCAGTATTTT	CAWSVTDFAADSDTDTQYF
NA	TRBJ2-2	NA	TRBV28	TGTGCCAGCAGTTTACGACAGACGAACACCGGGGAGCTGTTTTTT	CASSLRQTNTGELFF
NA	TRBJ2-5	TRBD2	TRBV5-1	TGCGCCAGCAGCTACAATAGCGGGGGGCTGGAGACCCAGTACTTC	CASSYNSGGLETQYF
NA	TRBJ1-1	NA	TRBV19	TGTGCCAGTAGTATCACAGGATACGACACTGAAGCTTTCTTT	CASSITGYDTEAFF
NA	TRBJ1-1	TRBD1	TRBV29-1	TGCAGCGTTGGGGCAGGGGGCGGCACTGAAGCTTTCTTT	CSVGAGGGTEAFF
NA	TRBJ1-1	NA	TRBV5-1	TGCGCCAGCAGCTTGGAGCAGGATTACACTGAAGCTTTCTTT	CASSLEQDYTEAFF
few	TRBJ2-2	TRBD1	TRBV9	TGTGCCAGCAGCCCCGAGACAGGGGGCACCGGGGAGCTGTTTTTT	CASSPETGGTGELFF
few	TRBJ2-7	NA	TRBV5-6	TGTGCCAGCAGCTTGTACTCCTACGAGCAGTACTTC	CASSLYSYEQYF
NA	TRBJ2-7	NA	TRBV7-2	TGTGCCAGTTCCTCTCCCCGGGATGGTCGAGCGGGTACCTACGAGCAGTACTTC	CASSSPRDGRAGTYEQYF
few	TRBJ1-1	NA	TRBV5-6	TGTGCCAGCAGCTTCGGGGGGGGCAGGGACACTGAAGCTTTCTTT	CASSFGGGRDTEAFF
NA	TRBJ2-3	NA	TRBV5-6	TGTGCCAGCAGCTTTTATGCGGGTACGCAGTATTTT	CASSFYAGTQYF
NA	TRBJ2-7	TRBD1	TRBV7-9	TGTGCCAGCAGAGACGGGACAGGGGGCGTGGGGCGCTCCTACGAGCAGTACTTC	CASRDGTGGVGRSYEQYF
NA	TRBJ1-2	TRBD1	TRBV28	TGTGCCAGCAGTGCCCGGAGACAGGGTTATGGCTACACCTTC	CASSARRQGYGYTF
NA	TRBJ1-1	NA	TRBV7-3	TGTGCCAGCAGCGCAGCGGGCTTTAACACTGAAGCTTTCTTT	CASSAAGFNTEAFF
few	TRBJ1-2	TRBD1	TRBV19	TGTGCCAGTGCCCCACCGGGGACAGGGGGCGAGGATGGCTACACCTTC	CASAPPGTGGEDGYTF
NA	TRBJ1-1	TRBD1	TRBV2	TGTGCCAGCAGCCCCCCGCTCGGGACAGGGGGCCTCCCTAACACTGAAGCTTTCTTT	CASSPPLGTGGLPNTEAFF
NA	TRBJ2-1	NA	TRBV2	TGTGCCAGCAGCGCATCGATAGTGCATGAGCAGTTCTTC	CASSASIVHEQFF
NA	TRBJ1-1	TRBD1	TRBV11-2	TGTGCCAGCAGCCCTGATAGGGTTCAGGGGGCGACTTTCTTT	CASSPDRVQGATFF
NA	TRBJ1-1	NA	TRBV7-8	TGTGCCAGCAGCTTGACAGGTTCGGCTGAAGCTTTCTTT	CASSLTGSAEAFF
NA	TRBJ1-3	NA	TRBV7-6	TGTGCCAGCAGCTTACAAGGGGTCTCTGGAAACACCATATATTTT	CASSLQGVSGNTIYF
NA	TRBJ2-1	TRBD2	TRBV6-5	TGTGCCAGCAGTTTCGCGGGGGGGATTTACAATGAGCAGTTCTTC	CASSFAGGIYNEQFF
many	TRBJ2-3	TRBD2	TRBV7-6	TGTGCCAGCAGCTTAGAAGCGGGGGGCTCAGATACGCAGTATTTT	CASSLEAGGSDTQYF
few	TRBJ2-5	TRBD2	TRBV15	TGTGCCACCAGCAGAGATTACGGGGGGGCGGTGACCCAGTACTTC	CATSRDYGGAVTQYF
NA	TRBJ2-7	NA	TRBV7-8	TGTGCCAGCAGCTTAGCGGGGGGGCTAAAGTACTTC	CASSLAGGLKYF
NA	TRBJ1-3	NA	TRBV2	TGTGCCAGCAGGAGACAGGACACTCCTGGGGGCTTTGGAAACACCATATATTTT	CASRRQDTPGGFGNTIYF
NA	TRBJ2-3	TRBD2	TRBV27	TGTGCCAGCAGTTTTTATCCCCTAGCGGTGAGCACAGATACGCAGTATTTT	CASSFYPLAVSTDTQYF
NA	TRBJ1-1	NA	TRBV2	TGTGCCAGCAGGGACAGCCCTAACACTGAAGCTTTCTTT	CASRDSPNTEAFF
NA	TRBJ2-7	NA	TRBV30	TGTGCCTGGAGTGTAGCCCTAGCTGCCGGGCAGTACTTC	CAWSVALAAGQYF
NA	TRBJ2-1	NA	TRBV9	TGTGCCAGCAGCGTAGCCGGGATAGAGCAGTTCTTC	CASSVAGIEQFF
NA	TRBJ1-6	NA	TRBV2	TGTGCCAGCAGTGAATGGGCGTTTAATTCACCCCTCCACTTT	CASSEWAFNSPLHF
NA	TRBJ1-5	NA	TRBV7-9	TGTGCCAGCAGCCGCACAAGCAATCAGCCCCAGCATTTT	CASSRTSNQPQHF
few	TRBJ2-3	NA	TRBV4-1	TGCGCCAGCAGCCCAATTCTTGGGACTCCGGGGACTAGCACAGATACGCAGTATTTT	CASSPILGTPGTSTDTQYF
once	TRBJ1-2	NA	TRBV5-6	TGTGCCAGCAGCTTGCGAGGGAACTATGGCTACACCTTC	CASSLRGNYGYTF